The clone carrying this T cell receptor beta chain was seen more than once but under ten times. Antigen unknown. Unique molecular identifiers were present in the TCR beta cDNA libraries. From the PCR reads, TCRdb called clonotypes with MiXCR, one entry per CDR3 protein. This sample has hundreds of thousands of distinct CDR3 sequences, with about 27% found just once. These data belong to a study of post-analysis software for immune sequencing data. The overall study: Multiple sclerosis in the patients followed relapsing-remitting, secondary progressive and progressive-relapsing courses.

Overall study results and limits: Compared against controls, patients with multiple sclerosis displayed significantly lower normalized Chao1 diversity. About 5 TRBV segments were significantly more frequent in patients than in controls. TRBV5-6, TRBV5-1 and TRBV20-1 were among these segments.

This CDR3 spans 17 amino acids. V trimming: 1 base; J trimming: 3 bases; junction bases outside the gene matches: 12. Germline V gives CDR1 MNHEY, CDR2 SMNVEV (reference sequence). The TCR sequence derives from a girl aged 10 to 17 with multiple sclerosis. This chain links TRBV27 with TRBJ2-7; 7 positions agree with TRBD1. The specimen was blood. Here the CDR3 DNA reads TGTGCCAGCAGTTTATTAGTTGGGACAGAGACTTACTACGAGCAGTACTTC. Translation: CASSLLVGTETYYEQYF.